This TCR beta chain appears in the sequencing data of a study of blood T cell repertoires in COVID-19 (dated by TCRdb to the early 2020s). Notes on the research overall: Samples covering the acute and convalescent phases of COVID-19 were provided by collaborators in the United States, Italy and Spain. The dataset comprised deeply sampled blood TCRbeta repertoires from subjects exposed to, actively infected with, or recovered from COVID-19. The repertoires were made available in a free public database intended to serve as a resource for research on the immune response to SARS-CoV-2. Sample metadata almost always included a de-identified subject ID, COVID-19 status, age in years and sex. Samples came from the ongoing ImmuneRACE study (first 160 participants) plus 1,254 subjects from 6 global collaborators. The material from the prospective study consisted of cDNA or gDNA derived from T cells, B-cell-depleted T cells, or PBMCs. Where available, HLA class I and class II types were obtained from metadata supplied by the sample provider rather than from assay-based typing.

The immunoSEQ Assay, a bias-controlled multiplex PCR, was used to amplify TCRbeta CDR3 regions from genomic DNA. The authors' analysis ran thus. Nucleated cell counts per sample were estimated from amplification of reference gene primers within the assay. To quantify the absolute abundance of each unique TCRbeta CDR3 rearrangement, sequence reads were collapsed and filtered. For each sample, productive Simpson clonality was calculated as the square root of Simpson's diversity index over productive rearrangements. Held by TCRdb, this immuneACCESS table contains in-frame sequences only and omits some clones. Under half of the omission traces to an unresolved V gene where checked; the cause of the rest is unknown. V, J and clone size are taken as reported in that table, and D and trimming were inferred from the DNA itself. This sample holds over 150,000 clones; 85% to 90% were observed only once. The ten most abundant clones make up approximately 0.6% of the sample.

In Seattle, one collaborating source enrolled patients while the infection was active and tracked those patients longitudinally over the course of disease. The collaborating institutions used their own protocols to collect whole blood in K2EDTA tubes. Collaborator samples were shipped for TCRbeta analysis as frozen whole blood, isolated PBMCs, or DNA extracted from either sample type. The CDR3, cysteine through phenylalanine, is 15 amino acids long. Only CDR3 DNA is held: 45 bases, read in frame from base 1. V ends up 0 bases short and J 2 bases short, with an unmatched junction base count of 3. Looking up the germline V gene (reference sequence) yields CDR1 SGHKS and CDR2 YYEKEE. Beyond this particular receptor, the publication reports: The quantity of clinical and demographic metadata differed by source and by participant and was supplied without curation.

Remarks on this clone: No antigen is known for it. Base qualities are missing; no much larger clone stands one base away.

Material for sequencing was peripheral blood. This TCR was sampled from a man in his 60s with COVID-19, enrolled during active disease. The chain uses TRBV5-5 and TRBJ1-2; TRBD1 fits 8 bases in the junction. The nucleotides read TGTGCCAGCAGCTTGGACGCAGGGGGCAACTATGGCTACACCTTC. Translated, this gives CASSLDAGGNYGYTF.